The rows below give T cell receptor beta chains drawn from one sample of a study of OX40 agonist ivuxolimab in advanced cancers. Libraries were prepared by immunoSEQ multiplex PCR; TCRdb keeps only in-frame clonotypes and omits some of them. The sample consists of 65,000 to 85,000 clones, 80% to 90% of them appearing once. This specimen consisted of CD4+ or CD8+ T cells sorted from blood, obtained in a trial of the OX40 agonist ivuxolimab. Every receptor here comes from an adult with an advanced solid tumor such as melanoma, head and neck, liver or kidney cancer. Each CDR3 is given without its conserved first and last residue.

V: TRBV5-1; J: TRBJ1-2; CDR3: ASSLPQANYGYT
V: TRBV6-5; J: TRBJ2-7; CDR3: ASSRDRYEQY
V: TRBV5-1; J: TRBJ1-1; CDR3: ASVQPRDSYTEAF
V: TRBV6-6; J: TRBJ2-2; CDR3: ALRGSGAGELF
V: TRBV7-8; J: TRBJ2-5; CDR3: ASSSSRGYEETQY
V: TRBV19; J: TRBJ2-5; CDR3: ASSYSGLQETQY
V: TRBV9; J: TRBJ2-5; CDR3: ASSVDVGTGVTQY
V: TRBV28; J: TRBJ2-7; CDR3: ASSSSGPEQY
V: TRBV4-1; J: TRBJ1-5; CDR3: ASSPGTGKQPQH
V: TRBV7-3; J: TRBJ1-1; CDR3: ASSLNQNTEAF
V: TRBV7-8; J: TRBJ1-2; CDR3: ASSRSTVDGYT
V: TRBV19; J: TRBJ1-5; CDR3: ASSGSRNQPQH
V: TRBV19; J: TRBJ2-4; CDR3: ASSAGTGWASIQY
V: TRBV15; J: TRBJ2-7; CDR3: ATSSRLAGSPEQY
V: TRBV18; J: TRBJ2-3; CDR3: ASSPGQGVRTDTQY
V: TRBV6-1; J: TRBJ1-5; CDR3: ASSRHRDRNQPQH
V: TRBV19; J: TRBJ2-7; CDR3: ASSRTGGSYEQY
V: TRBV7-2; J: TRBJ1-2; CDR3: ASSLTGGPGYT
V: TRBV7-3; J: TRBJ2-3; CDR3: ASSPFPGTPSTDTQY
V: TRBV6-1; J: TRBJ2-1; CDR3: ASSPGTRAYNEQF
V: TRBV19; J: TRBJ2-7; CDR3: ASSNEVSYEQY
V: TRBV7-8; J: TRBJ2-2; CDR3: ASSLAAGTNTGELF
V: TRBV7-3; J: TRBJ2-1; CDR3: ASSPSGTRGGYEQF
V: TRBV7-6; J: TRBJ2-1; CDR3: ASSSEGLYNEQF
V: TRBV5-4; J: TRBJ2-1; CDR3: ASSLSSGNEQF
V: TRBV11-3; J: TRBJ1-1; CDR3: ASSLRGPSAF
V: TRBV10-1; J: TRBJ1-5; CDR3: ASSAAGGAGQPQH
V: TRBV6-6; J: TRBJ1-1; CDR3: ASSYDLRAEAF
V: TRBV7-8; J: TRBJ2-2; CDR3: ASSGREAGELF
V: TRBV7-2; J: TRBJ2-5; CDR3: ASSLANTGSETQY
V: TRBV14; J: TRBJ1-3; CDR3: ASSPTEGGRNTIY
V: TRBV28; J: TRBJ2-5; CDR3: ASSVTGFSQETQY
V: TRBV5-1; J: TRBJ2-2; CDR3: ASSLAGPGSGGELF
V: TRBV11-2; J: TRBJ2-1; CDR3: ASSRPGQGNEQF
V: TRBV7-2; J: TRBJ1-2; CDR3: ASSAQGGDGYT
V: TRBV27; J: TRBJ2-7; CDR3: ASSTFGKREGYEQY
V: TRBV19; J: TRBJ1-2; CDR3: ASSPPNLSERGT
V: TRBV11-2; J: TRBJ2-6; CDR3: ASSLVSSSGANVLT
V: TRBV9; J: TRBJ2-1; CDR3: ASSVGGRHEKQF
V: TRBV19; J: TRBJ2-3; CDR3: ASSETGTDTQY
V: TRBV19; J: TRBJ2-1; CDR3: ASSMMRVSNEQF